The table lists the clone carrying this T cell receptor (beta chain) with a few counts. The antigen is not known. This sample was taken from a study of T cell responses to AZD1222 COVID-19 vaccine. General study results and limits: Samples come after the peak T cell response, not at day 14.

Some clones are missing from TCRdb's copy, which holds only in-frame ones; the method was immunoSEQ multiplex PCR. Of 30,000 to 50,000 clones listed, around 90% are singletons. Germline V CDR1 and CDR2: MGHRA, YSYEKL. This CDR3 comprises 15 residues. Germline trimming cut 0 bases from V and 8 bases from J; bases unmatched to any gene: 8. Sequencing was performed on peripheral blood, taken 28 days after the second dose of the MenACWY control vaccine. The origin of this receptor is an adult who received the MenACWY meningococcal vaccine as a control. The chain combines TRBV4-1 with TRBJ2-7, with TRBD2 matching 9 bases. The CDR3 loop is CASSQEETSGLQQYF. The CDR3 DNA follows: TGCGCCAGCAGCCAAGAGGAGACTAGCGGTTTACAGCAGTACTTC.